Listed below are T cell receptor beta chains from one sample, sequenced in a study of blood T cells in healthy people across ages. TCRdb re-analysed the 5' RACE reads in MiXCR, keeping a single row per CDR3 protein. The repertoire has hundreds of thousands of distinct CDR3 sequences, 52% of them found once; the top ten carry roughly 14%. Sequencing was performed on blood. These receptors all stem from a woman aged 80 or over in good health. The CDR3 runs from the conserved cysteine through the conserved F or W. A D gene is named only where the DNA matches it firmly. The size field is filled for only some rows; it gives once, few, many or a size class.

j_gene | abundance | v_gene | d_gene | CDR3aa | CDR3nt
TRBJ2-1 | - | TRBV6-2/TRBV6-3 | TRBD2 | CASSKRLAGISYNEQFF | TGTGCCAGCAGTAAACGACTAGCGGGAATCTCCTACAATGAGCAGTTCTTC
TRBJ2-1 | many | TRBV20-1 | TRBD1 | CSAGRNRGQARNEQFF | TGCAGTGCTGGAAGGAACAGGGGGCAAGCGAGGAATGAGCAGTTCTTC
TRBJ2-1 | many | TRBV12-3/TRBV12-4 | TRBD2 | CASSLLASGGSYNEQFF | TGTGCCAGCAGTTTGTTGGCTAGCGGGGGTTCCTACAATGAGCAGTTCTTC
TRBJ2-1 | - | TRBV13 | TRBD1 | CASIAPGQGFYNEQFF | TGTGCCAGCATCGCACCGGGACAGGGGTTTTACAATGAGCAGTTCTTC
TRBJ2-1 | - | TRBV18 | - | CASSPSTGSYNGQFF | TGTGCCAGCTCACCTTCGACGGGGAGCTACAATGGGCAGTTCTTC
TRBJ2-3 | many | TRBV15 | - | CATSRDTVTDTQYF | TGTGCCACCAGCAGAGATACCGTCACAGATACGCAGTATTTT
TRBJ2-7 | once | TRBV28 | - | CASSSGVEGFDEQYF | TGTGCCAGCAGTTCAGGGGTGGAGGGCTTCGACGAGCAGTACTTC
TRBJ2-2 | - | TRBV4-1 | - | CASSHGGLNTGELFF | TGCGCCAGCAGCCATGGAGGACTTAACACCGGGGAGCTGTTTTTT
TRBJ2-2 | - | TRBV9 | TRBD2 | CASSVGGTGTGELFF | TGTGCCAGCAGCGTGGGAGGGACGGGCACCGGGGAGCTGTTTTTT
TRBJ2-3 | - | TRBV5-6 | TRBD2 | CASSYYSGGAPDTQYF | TGTGCCAGCAGCTACTATAGCGGGGGGGCCCCAGATACGCAGTATTTT
TRBJ1-3 | once | TRBV7-3 | - | CASSPQDGGNTIYF | TGTGCCAGCAGCCCTCAGGACGGTGGAAACACCATATATTTT
TRBJ2-1 | many | TRBV2 | TRBD2 | CASSSASGRTEQFF | TGTGCCAGCAGTAGTGCTAGCGGGAGGACTGAGCAGTTCTTC
TRBJ2-7 | - | TRBV6-2/TRBV6-3 | - | CASSGGRNYEQYF | TGTGCCAGCAGTGGCGGACGGAACTACGAGCAGTACTTC
TRBJ2-3 | many | TRBV2 | - | CASSRTLTDTQYF | TGTGCCAGCAGCAGGACACTCACAGATACGCAGTATTTT
TRBJ2-1 | few | TRBV5-1 | TRBD1 | CASSYTGTGVVREQFF | TGCGCCAGCAGCTACACCGGGACAGGGGTGGTTAGGGAGCAGTTCTTC
TRBJ2-3 | many | TRBV5-1 | - | CASSLATRTTDTQYF | TGCGCCAGCAGCTTGGCTACCCGAACCACAGATACGCAGTATTTT
TRBJ2-1 | - | TRBV5-1 | TRBD2 | CASSYGLADPSEQFF | TGCGCCAGCAGCTACGGACTAGCGGACCCCAGTGAGCAGTTCTTC
TRBJ2-7 | - | TRBV12-3/TRBV12-4 | - | CASSGAGGAYEQYF | TGTGCCAGCAGTGGGGCAGGGGGGGCCTACGAGCAGTACTTC
TRBJ2-7 | - | TRBV29-1 | - | CSVEDPFSYEQYF | TGCAGCGTTGAAGACCCCTTCTCCTACGAGCAGTACTTC
TRBJ2-1 | once | TRBV5-1 | TRBD2 | CANSLSAGGGDEQFF | TGCGCCAACAGCTTGTCAGCGGGAGGTGGGGATGAGCAGTTCTTC
TRBJ2-1 | once | TRBV12-3/TRBV12-4 | TRBD1 | CASSWPRDRAEQFF | TGTGCCAGCAGTTGGCCCCGGGACAGGGCTGAGCAGTTCTTC
TRBJ1-2 | many | TRBV7-9 | - | CASSRAAGGGYTF | TGTGCCAGCAGCCGAGCCGCAGGTGGCGGCTACACCTTC
TRBJ2-1 | many | TRBV20-1 | - | CSARPNYNEQFF | TGCAGTGCTAGACCTAACTACAATGAGCAGTTCTTC
TRBJ2-2 | few | TRBV6-5 | - | CASSYSTLTGELFF | TGTGCCAGCAGTTACTCGACACTCACCGGGGAGCTGTTTTTT
TRBJ1-4 | few | TRBV29-1 | - | CSVGPGGGTNEKLFF | TGCAGCGTTGGTCCGGGAGGGGGAACTAATGAAAAACTGTTTTTT
TRBJ1-1 | - | TRBV30 | - | CAWGRNTEAFF | TGTGCCTGGGGTAGGAACACTGAAGCTTTCTTT
TRBJ1-2 | - | TRBV5-5 | - | CASSFEDSNYGYTF | TGTGCCAGCAGCTTCGAGGATTCCAACTATGGCTACACCTTC
TRBJ1-1 | - | TRBV7-9 | - | CASSVAGKSVEAFF | TGTGCCAGCAGCGTAGCCGGGAAGTCTGTTGAAGCTTTCTTT
TRBJ1-6 | few | TRBV7-2 | - | CASSSIGYNSPLHF | TGTGCCAGCAGCTCAATTGGGTATAATTCACCCCTCCACTTT
TRBJ2-3 | many | TRBV9 | - | CASSIRREGTDTQYF | TGTGCCAGCAGCATCCGAAGGGAGGGCACAGATACGCAGTATTTT
TRBJ2-7 | - | TRBV4-2 | TRBD2 | CASSQAGLSGGAYEQYF | TGTGCCAGCAGCCAAGCCGGGCTGAGCGGGGGGGCCTACGAGCAGTACTTC
TRBJ1-1 | - | TRBV29-1 | - | CSVRPGDAEAFF | TGCAGCGTTAGACCGGGAGACGCTGAAGCTTTCTTT
TRBJ2-7 | - | TRBV7-6 | TRBD2 | CASSILAGPYEQYF | TGTGCCAGCAGCATACTAGCGGGACCTTACGAGCAGTACTTC
TRBJ2-1 | once | TRBV2 | - | CASSARAETGWKFF | TGTGCCAGCAGTGCCCGAGCTGAGACGGGATGGAAGTTCTTC
TRBJ1-5 | many | TRBV12-3/TRBV12-4 | - | CASTQDSGNQPQHF | TGTGCCAGCACCCAAGACAGTGGCAATCAGCCCCAGCATTTT
TRBJ2-1 | many | TRBV7-2 | - | CASSLAQLHNEQFF | TGTGCCAGCAGCTTAGCACAGCTACATAATGAGCAGTTCTTC
TRBJ2-1 | many | TRBV5-1 | - | CASSRDEGEQFF | TGCGCCAGCAGCCGCGACGAGGGTGAGCAGTTCTTC
TRBJ1-5 | few | TRBV28 | - | CASSLTQGLYQPQHF | TGTGCCAGCAGTTTAACACAGGGTTTATATCAGCCCCAGCATTTT
TRBJ1-2 | - | TRBV27 | - | CASSSDSQYGYTF | TGTGCCAGCAGTTCGGACAGCCAGTATGGCTACACCTTC
TRBJ2-7 | - | TRBV6-2/TRBV6-3 | TRBD2 | CASSSSGAYNEQYF | TGTGCCAGCAGTTCAAGCGGGGCCTACAATGAGCAGTACTTC
TRBJ2-1 | many | TRBV29-1 | - | CSAPPSSNNEQFF | TGCAGCGCTCCACCCTCAAGCAACAATGAGCAGTTCTTC
TRBJ2-5 | - | TRBV20-1 | - | CSARAIARETQYF | TGCAGTGCTAGAGCGATAGCCCGGGAGACCCAGTACTTC
TRBJ2-6 | - | TRBV5-1 | - | CASSPGGVSGANVLTF | TGCGCCAGCAGCCCCGGAGGTGTCTCTGGGGCCAACGTCCTGACTTTC
TRBJ2-1 | many | TRBV29-1 | TRBD2 | CSVGTSLYNEQFF | TGCAGCGTTGGGACTAGCCTCTACAATGAGCAGTTCTTC
TRBJ2-2 | few | TRBV7-8 | TRBD1 | CASSFRGRDTGELFF | TGTGCCAGCAGCTTCAGGGGGCGAGACACCGGGGAGCTGTTTTTT